This T cell receptor beta chain was observed in a study of spatial heterogeneity in lung cancer (dated by TCRdb to about 2019). Regarding the complete study: More beta-chain than alpha-chain transcripts were consistently detected, likely reflecting higher beta-chain transcript abundance. In the raw uncorrected reads, each unique combination of TCR and UMI appeared more than ten times on average. TCR alpha and beta repertoires were quantitatively compared across multiple tumor regions, matched nontumor lung and blood in non-small cell lung cancer. The study linked features of the TCR repertoire to counts of nonsynonymous mutations, which were determined by whole-exome sequencing of tumor tissue. Both alpha and beta chains were TCR-sequenced in samples taken at surgery, namely 220 tumor regions, approximately 66 matched nontumor lung samples and 50 to 60 PBMC samples.

Results and caveats for the whole study, not just this receptor: Ubiquitous expanded tumor TCRs were detected in blood more often at tumor resection than at routine follow-up. Confirming at a functional level the hypothesis that regional TCRs recognize regional mutations was considered to require additional single-cell paired TCR alpha and beta sequencing.

The sample holds a few counts of this clonotype. No antigen is known for it. No base quality information exists; no much larger clone differs at one position. Library construction relied on 5' RACE. The sequencer listed for this sample is NextSeq 500. To allow correction of PCR and sequencing errors, the TCR library protocol tagged every TCR cDNA molecule with a unique molecular identifier. Per the original workflow: Decombinator tools were used for TCR identification, UMI-based error correction and CDR3 extraction. TCRs above a frequency of 2 per 1,000, corresponding to the top 1% of the tumor frequency distribution, were defined as expanded. Rényi diversity was computed with the R vegan package after subsampling each repertoire 100 times to 5,000 TCRs. CDR3 similarity networks were constructed using string-kernel similarity of amino acid triplets, with links drawn between CDR3s whose pairwise similarity was above 0.82. The public sequencing data were trimmed at Q25 with fastp and processed into clonotypes with MiXCR by TCRdb, which kept only in-frame beta chains. Entries that share a CDR3 protein sequence are merged under the most common genes and DNA. The V and J calls follow TCRdb's processing rather than the paper's. This sample is represented by 8,000 to 9,000 distinct CDR3 sequences; 3.5% to 5.5% of them were singletons. The top ten clonotypes cover about 27% of the sample.

The time point tag for this specimen amounts to: sample taken at primary tumor resection. Samples were obtained from about 69 patients with early-stage, untreated non-small cell lung cancer from the lung TRACERx cohort. TCR sequencing used whole RNA extracted from tumor and nontumor lung tissue, or from cryopreserved PBMC samples, without cell sorting. Only patients with enough RNA available from two or more tumor regions were chosen for TCR sequencing. The receptor comes from a male donor with early-stage non-small cell lung cancer. The sample here was PBMCs, taken at surgery.

In nucleotides, the sequence is TGTGCCAGCAGCATGACAGGGGGCAACAACATTCAGTACTTC. Its amino acids are CASSMTGGNNIQYF. The chain uses TRBV5-6 and TRBJ2-4; the central 10 bases match TRBD1. CDR3 length: 14 amino acids, cysteine to phenylalanine. Just the 42-base CDR3 DNA is kept, in frame starting at base 1. The germline V gene sets CDR1 to SGHDT and CDR2 to YYEEEE. From V the trimming removes 4 bases and from J it removes 7 bases, while the gene matches leave 5 bases of the junction unaccounted for.